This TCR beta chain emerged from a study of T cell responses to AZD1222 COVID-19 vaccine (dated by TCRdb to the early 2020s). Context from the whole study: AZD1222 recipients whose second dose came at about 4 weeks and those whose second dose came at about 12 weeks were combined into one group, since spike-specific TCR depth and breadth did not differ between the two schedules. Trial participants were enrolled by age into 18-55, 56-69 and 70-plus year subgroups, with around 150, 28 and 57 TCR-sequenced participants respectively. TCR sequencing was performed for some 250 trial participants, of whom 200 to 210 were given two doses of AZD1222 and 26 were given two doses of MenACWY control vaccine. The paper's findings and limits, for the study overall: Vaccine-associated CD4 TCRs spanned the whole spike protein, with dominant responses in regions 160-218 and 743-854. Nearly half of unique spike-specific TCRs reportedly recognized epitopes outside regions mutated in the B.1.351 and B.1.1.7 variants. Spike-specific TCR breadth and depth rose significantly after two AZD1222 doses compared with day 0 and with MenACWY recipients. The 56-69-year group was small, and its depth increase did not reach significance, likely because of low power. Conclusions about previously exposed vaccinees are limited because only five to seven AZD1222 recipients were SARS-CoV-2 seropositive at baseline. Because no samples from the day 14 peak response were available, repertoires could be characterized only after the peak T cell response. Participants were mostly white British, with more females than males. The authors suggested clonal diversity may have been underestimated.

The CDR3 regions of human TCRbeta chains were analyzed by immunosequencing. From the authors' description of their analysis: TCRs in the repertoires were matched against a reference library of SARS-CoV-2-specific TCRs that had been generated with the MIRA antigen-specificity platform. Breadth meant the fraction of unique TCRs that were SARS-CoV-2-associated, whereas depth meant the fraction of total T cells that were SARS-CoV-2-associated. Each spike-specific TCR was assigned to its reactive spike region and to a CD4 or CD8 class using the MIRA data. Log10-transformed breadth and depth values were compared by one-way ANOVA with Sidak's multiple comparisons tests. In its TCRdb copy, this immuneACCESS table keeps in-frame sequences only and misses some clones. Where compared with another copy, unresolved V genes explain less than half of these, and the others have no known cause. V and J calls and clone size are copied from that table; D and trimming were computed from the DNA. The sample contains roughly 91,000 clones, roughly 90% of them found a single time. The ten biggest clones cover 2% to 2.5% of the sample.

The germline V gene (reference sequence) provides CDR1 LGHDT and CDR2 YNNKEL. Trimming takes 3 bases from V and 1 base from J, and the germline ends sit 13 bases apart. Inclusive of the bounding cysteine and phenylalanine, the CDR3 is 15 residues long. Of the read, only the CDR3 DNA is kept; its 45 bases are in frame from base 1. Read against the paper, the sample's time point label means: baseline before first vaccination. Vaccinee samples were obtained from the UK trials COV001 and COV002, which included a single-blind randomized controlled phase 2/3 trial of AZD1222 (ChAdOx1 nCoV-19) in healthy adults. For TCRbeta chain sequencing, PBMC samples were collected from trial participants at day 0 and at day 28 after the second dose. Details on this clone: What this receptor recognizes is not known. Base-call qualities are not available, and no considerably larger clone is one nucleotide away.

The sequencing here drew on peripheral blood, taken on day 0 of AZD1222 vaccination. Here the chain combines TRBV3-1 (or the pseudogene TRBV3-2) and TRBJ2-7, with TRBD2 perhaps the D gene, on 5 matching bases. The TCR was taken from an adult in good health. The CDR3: CASSQRAASSYEQYF. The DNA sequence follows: TGTGCCAGCAGCCAGAGGGCCGCTTCGTCCTACGAGCAGTACTTC.